These T cell receptor beta chains were read from a single sample in a study of blood T cell repertoires in COVID-19. Generated by immunoSEQ multiplex PCR, the TCRdb table keeps only in-frame clones and is missing some. The repertoire has around 340,000 clones, roughly 90% of them found once; the top ten carry approximately 0.93%. Input material: PBMCs or T cells enriched from blood (not recorded which). These receptors were collected from a woman in her thirties who had been exposed to COVID-19. Both conserved end residues are part of each CDR3. The D gene is left open where the match is weak. Where a row states a size, it is once, few, many or the class of an expanded clone; other rows omit it.

-,13,TRBV28,TRBD2,TRBJ2-1,TGTGCCAGCAGTGCTGGACTAGTTTATGAGCAGTTCTTC,CASSAGLVYEQFF
-,12,TRBV5-1,-,TRBJ2-1,TGCGCCAGCAGCTTGGCCGTAAATGAGCAGTTCTTC,CASSLAVNEQFF
few,13,TRBV10-1,-,TRBJ1-1,TGCGCCAGCAGTAGGGACATATGGTCTGAAGCTTTCTTT,CASSRDIWSEAFF
-,16,TRBV5-6,-,TRBJ2-7,TGTGCCAGCAGCTTAACAGGGTTCAGCTCCGTTTACGAGCAGTACTTC,CASSLTGFSSVYEQYF
-,14,TRBV19,-,TRBJ2-3,TGTGCCAGTAGTCACCAACCCCAGGAAGGCACGCAGTATTTT,CASSHQPQEGTQYF
-,14,TRBV24-1,TRBD2,TRBJ2-2,TGTGCCACCACCGGGACTAGCGAGGCCGGGGAGCTGTTTTTT,CATTGTSEAGELFF
few,13,TRBV3-1/TRBV3-2,-,TRBJ2-7,TGTGCCAGCAGCCCTCTCGCGACATACGAGCAGTACTTC,CASSPLATYEQYF
-,13,TRBV7-3,-,TRBJ2-5,TGTGCCAGCAGCTCCCAGTACCAAGAGACCCAGTACTTC,CASSSQYQETQYF
-,13,TRBV29-1,TRBD1,TRBJ1-2,TGCAGCGTTGGCTCGACAGGGGAGGGGACCTACACCTTC,CSVGSTGEGTYTF
-,16,TRBV7-6,TRBD2,TRBJ2-2,TGTGCCAGCAGCTTAGGGCTAGCGGGAAACACCGGGGAGCTGTTTTTT,CASSLGLAGNTGELFF